These 18 T cell receptor beta chains came from one sample sequenced in a study of shared clonotypes between healthy human individuals. Assay: immunoSEQ multiplex PCR; the TCRdb copy retains only in-frame clones and omits some. The table records around 940,000 clones, about three quarters of them present only once. The sample comprised memory CD4+ T cells sorted from blood. The subset is: CD45RA-negative fraction. All receptors derive from a man between 18 and 35 years old in good health.

The V gene is TRBV10-3, the J gene TRBJ2-1; D unclear. V lost 5 bases, J lost 5 bases, and 7 bases lay in between. The germline V gene has CDR1 ENHRY and CDR2 SYGVKD. This CDR3 is built from 12 residues. CDR3 DNA: TGTGCCATCAGTACCCAACACAATGAGCAGTTCTTC. The encoded protein is CAISTQHNEQFF.

The gene calls are TRBV10-1 and TRBJ2-1; 12 bases are shared with TRBD2. The length of the CDR3 is 15 residues. Unmatched junction bases numbered 4, after V lost 2 bases and J lost 8 bases. The germline V gene has CDR1 WNHNN and CDR2 SYGVQD (reference sequence). The CDR3 loop is CASSEASGRAYEQFF. CDR3 sequence (DNA): TGCGCCAGCAGTGAGGCTAGCGGGAGGGCGTATGAGCAGTTCTTC.

This sequence joins TRBV6-5 and TRBJ2-3, with a tentative D call TRBD2 (6 bases). Per germline, CDR1 MNHEY and CDR2 SVGAGI. The CDR3 covers 14 residues. V lost 6 bases and J lost 1, with 11 bases in between. CDR3 residues: CASRRGGGTDTQYF. The DNA for the CDR3 is TGTGCCAGCAGGCGGGGCGGGGGCACAGATACGCAGTATTTT.

This clone has only a few counts. CDR3 sequence: CASSVFLGEQFF. In DNA, the CDR3 is TGTGCCAGCAGCGTCTTTCTAGGTGAGCAGTTCTTC. The chain employs TRBV9 and TRBJ2-1; no definite D call. This CDR3 is 12 amino acids long. Trimming took 2 bases from V and 9 from J, leaving 9 bases between them. CDR1 is SGDLS and CDR2 is YYNGEE in the germline V gene.

The chain joins TRBV6-1 to TRBJ1-5; D gene uncertain. The CDR3 length is 15 residues. Germline CDR1 MNHNS, CDR2 SASEGT. V was cut by 0 bases and J by 3 bases, with 9 bases left in between. The chain's CDR3 is CASSEAGFPNQPQHF. CDR3 DNA sequence: TGTGCCAGCAGTGAAGCGGGTTTCCCCAATCAGCCCCAGCATTTT.

For this clone: The identical CDR3 is also encoded by other nucleotide sequences in the sample. The chain couples TRBV5-4 to TRBJ2-2, with a tentative D call TRBD2 (5 bases). This CDR3 has 14 residues. In germline, CDR1 is SGHNT, CDR2 YYREEE (reference sequence). V was cut by 4 bases and J by 2 bases, with 9 bases left in between. This CDR3 is CASSAGLNTGELFF. The CDR3 DNA is TGTGCCAGCAGCGCCGGACTTAACACCGGGGAGCTGTTTTTT. Full variable domain (outside the CDR3, taken from reference TRBV5-4 and TRBJ2-2): ETGVTQSPTHLIKTRGQQVTLRCSSQSGHNTVSWYQQALGQGPQFIFQYYREEENGRGNFPPRFSGLQFPNYSSELNVNALELDDSALYLCASSAGLNTGELFFGEGSRLTVL.

The rearrangement joins TRBV5-1 to TRBJ2-7; TRBD2 aligns across 8 bases. Germline CDR1 and CDR2: SGHRS and YFSETQ. The CDR3 is made up of 17 amino acids. Trimming removed 4 bases from V and 6 bases from J; junction bases left unmatched: 18. CDR3 sequence (DNA): TGCGCCAGCAGCCCCCGAAGGACATTAGCGGGATCTGGCGAGCAGTACTTC. It yields the protein CASSPRRTLAGSGEQYF.

In this sample, this clone turned up once. This chain links TRBV9 with TRBJ2-7; 8 bases fit TRBD1. This CDR3 is 14 amino acids long. CDR1 is SGDLS and CDR2 is YYNGEE in the germline V gene. Losses at the gene ends were 2 bases for V and 6 bases for J; bases not matched to a gene: 7. The CDR3: CASSVQGAAGEQYF. The CDR3 DNA is TGTGCCAGCAGCGTCCAGGGGGCAGCGGGCGAGCAGTACTTC.

The gene calls are TRBV5-4 and TRBJ1-1, with 10 positions matching TRBD1. Germline assignment: CDR1 SGHNT and CDR2 YYREEE (reference sequence). V lost 4 bases and J lost 1; bases outside the gene matches: 7. The CDR3 runs to 16 residues. The CDR3 sequence is CASSPPGTGENTEAFF. The CDR3 DNA reads TGTGCCAGCAGCCCCCCCGGGACAGGGGAGAACACTGAAGCTTTCTTT.

V usage is TRBV9 and J usage is TRBJ2-5; D assignment may be TRBD1 or TRBD2 (5 bases each). V was shortened by 0 bases and J by 4 bases, with 10 bases between the two germline ends. Germline assignment: CDR1 SGDLS and CDR2 YYNGEE. The CDR3 covers 14 residues. The CDR3 DNA sequence: TGTGCCAGCAGCGTAGGCTCAGGGACAGAGACCCAGTACTTC. It encodes CASSVGSGTETQYF.

The genes are TRBV27 and TRBJ2-7; unclear D gene. The CDR3 has 12 residues. Trimming stripped 4 bases from V and 5 bases from J, with 9 bases between. Germline values: CDR1 MNHEY, CDR2 SMNVEV (reference sequence). CDR3 sequence reads: CASSSNRNEQYF. The CDR3 DNA follows: TGTGCCAGCAGTTCCAACAGAAACGAGCAGTACTTC.

This chain connects TRBV9 to TRBJ2-7; either TRBD1 or TRBD2 may fit D (6 bases each). Trimming removed 4 bases at V and 0 bases at J, with 23 bases between. Germline V gene data show CDR1 as SGDLS and CDR2 as YYNGEE. The CDR3 covers 18 residues. The CDR3 region has the DNA TGTGCCAGCAGCCCTACCCTTTCGGGGGTAGGGGGCTCCTACGAGCAGTACTTC. The encoded protein is CASSPTLSGVGGSYEQYF.

V and J are TRBV30 and TRBJ1-2; D is ambiguous. The V end was cut by 3 bases, the J end by 7 bases, with 15 bases between. The CDR3 covers 13 residues. Germline assignment: CDR1 GTSNPN and CDR2 SVGIG (reference sequence). CDR3 loop: CAWSQPKSGGYTF. The CDR3 DNA reads as TGTGCCTGGAGCCAGCCCAAATCTGGTGGCTACACCTTC.

This chain links TRBV18 with TRBJ1-1; perhaps TRBD1 as D (5 bases). CDR3 length: 16 amino acids. Germline CDR1 and CDR2: KGHSH and LQKENI. V was trimmed by 3 bases and J by 0 bases, leaving 14 bases between them. CDR3 protein: CASSPDIREVNTEAFF. In nucleotides, the CDR3 is TGTGCCAGCTCACCTGATATCAGGGAGGTGAACACTGAAGCTTTCTTT.

Comments on this clone: Other DNA sequences of this sample code for an identical CDR3. V is TRBV6-1 and J is TRBJ2-2; D gene ambiguous. This CDR3 has 13 amino acids. Trimming took off 7 bases at V and 1 base at J, with 7 bases between the two ends. CDR1 MNHNS and CDR2 SASEGT come from the germline V gene. The CDR3 bases are TGTGCCAGCACCCCGGTGAACACCGGGGAGCTGTTTTTT. Translation: CASTPVNTGELFF.

The chain is built from TRBV10-2 and TRBJ1-1, with D unresolved. Looked up from germline, CDR1 is WSHSY and CDR2 is SAAADI. CDR3 size: 15 residues. Trimming removed 4 bases at V and 3 bases at J, with 15 bases between. CDR3 coding DNA: TGCGCCAGCAGTGTGGAGAACCCTATGTACACTGAAGCTTTCTTT. The encoded protein is CASSVENPMYTEAFF.

DNA for the CDR3: TGTGCCAGCAGTTACTCGACAGGGGGCAATGAGCAGTTCTTC. It codes for CASSYSTGGNEQFF. The genes are TRBV6-5 and TRBJ2-1; 9 nucleotides line up with TRBD1. The trim removed 0 bases at V and 6 bases at J, leaving 0 bases unmatched. The CDR3 length is 14 residues. The germline gives CDR1 MNHEY, CDR2 SVGAGI.

Remarks on this clone: Within the sample, other DNA sequences also encode this same CDR3. The CDR3 protein is CAISDGRTEAFF. In DNA form, the CDR3 reads TGTGCCATCAGTGACGGTCGCACTGAAGCTTTCTTT. V and J are TRBV10-3 and TRBJ1-1; D is uncertain. The CDR3 length is 12 residues. Germline-derived CDR1 and CDR2 are ENHRY and SYGVKD. V was cut by 3 bases and J by 4 bases, with 6 bases left in between.